Shown below are 20 T cell receptor beta chains from a single sample sequenced in a study of tumor and adjacent non-tumor tissue in lung cancer. TCRbeta libraries were built with three rounds of nested PCR, modified from ARM-PCR. TCRdb re-analysed the multiplex PCR reads in MiXCR, keeping a single row per CDR3 protein. Of over 60,000 distinct CDR3 sequences listed, 80% to 85% are singletons. This sample's RNA came from whole unsorted tissue. Specimen: lung tumor tissue. These receptors were obtained from a woman in her forties or fifties with non-small cell lung cancer.

As for this clonotype: Mismatch with germline at one junction end may stem from a read error. The chain joins TRBV7-9 to TRBJ2-1; D is unresolved. This CDR3 contains 11 residues. Germline values: CDR1 SEHNR, CDR2 FQNEAQ (reference sequence). The CDR3 protein is CTSSSYNEQFF. Here the CDR3 DNA reads TGTACCAGCAGCTCCTACAATGAACAGTTCTTC.

Remarks on this clonotype: The CDR3 does not end in the conserved phenylalanine or tryptophan, so this is likely a read error. The gene calls are TRBV20-1 and TRBJ1-5; 7 positions match TRBD1. The CDR3 runs 13 residues. The V gene's germline CDR1 is DFQATT and CDR2 SNEGSKA (reference sequence). CDR3 amino acids: CSVRRQGLGPQHL. The DNA for the CDR3 is TGCAGTGTTAGACGACAGGGCCTTGGGCCCCAGCATCTT.

About this clonotype itself: No conserved phenylalanine or tryptophan ends this CDR3, so it is likely a read error. This chain links TRBV11-2 with TRBJ2-1; 7 bases are shared with TRBD1. Trimming removed 9 bases from V and 13 bases from J; junction bases left unmatched: 12. The CDR3 runs to 12 residues. The germline V gene has CDR1 SGHAT and CDR2 FQNNGV. The CDR3: CASSLTGETQFY. The CDR3 DNA is TGTGCCAGTAGCCTTACAGGGGAGACCCAGTTCTAC.

This clonotype appeared once. One end of the junction varies from germline; a read error may be responsible. CDR3 residues: CCVAKETSAIDAQFF. The DNA of the CDR3 is TGCTGCGTCGCTAAGGAGACTAGCGCGATAGATGCGCAGTTCTTC. The chain employs TRBV29-1 and TRBJ2-1; 8 bases are a match to TRBD2. Germline CDR1 and CDR2: SQVTM and ANQGSEA. CDR3 length: 15 residues.

The CDR3 bases are TGTGCCAGTAGTAGGGCCCCGTCTGTGAACTATGGCTACACCTTC. Encoded protein: CASSRAPSVNYGYTF. The gene calls are TRBV19 and TRBJ1-2; D unclear. This CDR3 is 15 amino acids long. Germline V gene sequence: CDR1 LNHDA, CDR2 SQIVND (reference sequence). Trimming shortened V by 4 bases and J by 2 bases, and 14 bases separated the two germline ends.

Concerning this clonotype: Since the CDR3 does not end with the conserved phenylalanine or tryptophan, this likely comes from a read error. The chain joins TRBV4-3 to TRBJ2-1; 9 bases fit TRBD2. Germline CDR1 is LGHNA and CDR2 is YSLEER. The V gene end was trimmed by 5 bases and the J gene end by 8 bases; junction bases not matched to a gene: 16. This CDR3 spans 17 amino acids. DNA for the CDR3: TGCGCCAGCAGCAAGACTTCGGGACTAGCAGGAGCCCATGAGCAGTTCCTC. This encodes CASSKTSGLAGAHEQFL.

Notes on this clonotype: Mismatch with germline at one junction end may stem from a read error. The chain employs TRBV29-1 and TRBJ1-3; no definite D call. Germline values: CDR1 SQVTM, CDR2 ANQGSEA. The CDR3 has 15 residues. In DNA form, the CDR3 reads TGCAGTGTTGACTCGGGCGGAGGCTCTGGAAACACCATATATTTT. It specifies CSVDSGGGSGNTIYF.

Remarks on this clonotype: The CDR3 ends on some other residue instead of the conserved phenylalanine or tryptophan, so this is likely a read error. The chain is built from TRBV11-1 and TRBJ2-7; 7 bases agree with TRBD1. Germline V CDR1 and CDR2: SGHAT, FQDESV (reference sequence). Unmatched junction bases numbered 7, after V lost 7 bases and J lost 1 base. The CDR3 has 14 amino acids. The CDR3 loop is CASNHWDSSYEQYL. CDR3 nucleotide sequence: TGTGCCAGCAACCACTGGGACAGTTCCTACGAGCAGTACTTA.

Note on this clonotype: The conserved phenylalanine or tryptophan normally closing the CDR3 is absent here, so this likely arose from a read error. The chain links TRBV29-1 to TRBJ2-7; D is perhaps TRBD2 (6 bases). CDR1 is SQVTM, CDR2 ANQGSEA, per germline. The CDR3 contains 12 residues. The V end was cut by 0 bases, the J end by 5 bases, with 8 bases between. CDR3 in DNA: TGCAGCGTTGAAGATGGGAGGAACGAGCAGTACTTA. Translated, it gives CSVEDGRNEQYL.

This clonotype was counted once. The junction does not match germline at one end; this may be a read error. This chain uses TRBV11-2 with TRBJ1-2; D call uncertain. The CDR3 loop spans 14 amino acids. The germline gives CDR1 SGHAT, CDR2 FQNNGV. The CDR3: CASNLTRINYDYTF. CDR3 bases: TGTGCCAGCAACTTAACACGTATTAACTATGACTACACTTTC. The entire variable domain, with the rest obtained from reference TRBV11-2 and TRBJ1-2, is as follows: EAGVAQSPRYKIIEKRQSVAFWCNPISGHATLYWYQQILGQGPKLLIQFQNNGVVDDSQLPKDRFSAERLKGVDSTLKIQPAKLEDSAVYLCASNLTRINYDYTFGSGTRLTVV.

Details on this clonotype: The junction and the germline gene differ at one end; a read error may be behind it. The chain employs TRBV12-3 or TRBV12-4 and TRBJ1-1; 7 bases match TRBD1. This CDR3 is built from 15 residues. The CDR3 DNA reads TGTGCCAGCACCCTGGGAGGGGGCCTGAACAGTGAAGCTTTCTTT. Translation gives CASTLGGGLNSEAFF.

This clonotype was seen only once. Germline and junction disagree at one end, which may indicate a read error. The chain is built from TRBV4-1 and TRBJ2-7; perhaps TRBD2 as D (6 bases). Germline-derived CDR1 and CDR2 are MGHRA and YSYEKL. The CDR3 length is 16 residues. The CDR3 DNA reads TGCCCCAGCAGCCAAGACGGCGGGACCATTATGGGCGAGCAGCACTTC. This translates into CPSSQDGGTIMGEQHF.

Worth noting for this clonotype: Because the CDR3 is missing its conserved closing phenylalanine or tryptophan, this is likely a read error. V and J are TRBV28 and TRBJ2-7, with unresolved D. This CDR3 comprises 16 residues. V was cut by 3 bases and J by 0 bases, with 15 bases left in between. In germline, CDR1 is MDHEN, CDR2 SYDVKM. The CDR3 sequence: CASSFRPTSDSYEQYL. CDR3 coding DNA: TGTGCCAGCAGTTTTAGGCCTACATCCGACTCCTACGAGCAGTACTTA.

In regard to this clonotype: Because the CDR3 is missing its conserved closing phenylalanine or tryptophan, this is likely a read error. The chain uses TRBV7-8 and TRBJ1-5; D gene ambiguous. Germline values: CDR1 SGHVS, CDR2 FQNEAQ. V was pared by 5 bases and J by 11 bases, with 19 bases between. This CDR3 has 14 amino acids. The CDR3 reads CASSPAAGQRSQHY. The CDR3 DNA is TGTGCCAGCAGCCCGGCGGCCGGGCAGAGGTCCCAGCATTAT.

This clonotype was seen a single time. Germline and junction disagree at one end, which may indicate a read error. The CDR3 DNA reads as TGCACTGCTAGAGTAGGGCTAGCGGGTGCTGTCTCAGATACGCAGTATTTT. Amino acid sequence: CTARVGLAGAVSDTQYF. The chain employs TRBV20-1 and TRBJ2-3; 8 nucleotides match TRBD2. CDR1 and CDR2 (germline): DFQATT, SNEGSKA (reference sequence). The CDR3 covers 17 residues.

This clonotype is labeled medium-sized. The chain couples TRBV6-6 to TRBJ2-1; no firm D call. CDR3 length: 19 residues. Germline V lookup: CDR1 MNHNY, CDR2 SVGAGI (reference sequence). Trimming removed 1 base at V and 3 bases at J, with 22 bases between. CDR3 nucleotides: TGTGCCAGCAGTTACTTTGCCGGAATGGCGGCTACCTTCTACAATGAGCAGTTCTTC. It codes for CASSYFAGMAATFYNEQFF.

Of note for this clonotype: The junction does not match germline at one end; this may be a read error. This chain links TRBV20-1 with TRBJ1-2, with no clear D. The CDR3 covers 13 residues. Germline V CDR1 and CDR2: DFQATT, SNEGSKA (reference sequence). CDR3 DNA sequence: TGCTGTGCTAGACCCCCGGCAGTTACCGGCTACACCTTC. As protein: CCARPPAVTGYTF.

Regarding this clonotype: One end of the junction does not line up with germline, which may come from a read error. The chain carries TRBV20-1 and TRBJ1-2; no firm D call. The CDR3 has 17 residues. Germline-derived CDR1 and CDR2 are DFQATT and SNEGSKA (reference sequence). This chain's CDR3 is CNARDLQRRRTFFGYTF. The DNA for the CDR3 is TGCAATGCTAGAGATCTGCAGCGCCGGAGGACTTTCTTTGGCTACACCTTC.

The chain joins TRBV6-1 to TRBJ1-5; D not resolved. CDR3 length: 14 residues. The germline V and J ends were trimmed by 3 bases and 5 bases, with 11 bases remaining between them. Germline-derived CDR1 and CDR2 are MNHNS and SASEGT. The CDR3 protein is CASSDLTSYQPQHF. CDR3 nucleotides: TGTGCCAGCAGTGATTTGACAAGTTATCAGCCCCAGCATTTT.

For this clonotype: One end of the junction fails to match germline, which may point to a read error. The chain carries TRBV29-1 and TRBJ2-7; maybe TRBD1 (5 bases). In germline, CDR1 is SQVTM, CDR2 ANQGSEA. The CDR3 is 15 residues long. The DNA for the CDR3 is TGCTGCGTTGCTTTAGGTTGGGGTGACAGCTACGAGCAATACTTC. Protein: CCVALGWGDSYEQYF.